These 24 T cell receptor beta chains were all obtained from the same sample, sequenced in a study of human T cells and chemical hapten exposure. TCRdb re-analysed the 5' RACE reads in MiXCR, keeping a single row per CDR3 protein. The top ten clones hold under 3% of a sample with about 80,000 distinct CDR3 sequences, 6% to 8.5% of them seen once. Unfractionated whole blood was the source of the extracted total RNA. These receptors came from a male donor in good health.

The table lists this clonotype with a few counts. The rearrangement joins TRBV2 to TRBJ2-4; 7 nucleotides align to TRBD1. Germline CDR1 SNHLY, CDR2 FYNNEI. The V and J ends lost 7 bases and 5 bases, in that order; junction bases with no gene match: 5. The CDR3 extends over 13 amino acids. The CDR3 region has the DNA TGTGCCAGCATGATGGACAGGCAAAACATTCAGTACTTC. Residues: CASMMDRQNIQYF.

This clonotype occurred a few times. This sequence joins TRBV19 and TRBJ2-4, with 7 bases matching TRBD1. Germline V CDR1 and CDR2: LNHDA, SQIVND (reference sequence). The V gene end was trimmed by 8 bases and the J gene end by 0 bases; junction bases not matched to a gene: 13. The length of the CDR3 is 17 residues. The CDR3 sequence is CASGVPTGHLAKNIQYF. The CDR3 coding sequence is TGTGCCAGTGGGGTTCCGACAGGGCATCTAGCCAAAAACATTCAGTACTTC.

This clonotype was found a few times. The chain has TRBV7-2 and TRBJ2-7; possible D gene TRBD2, 6 bases. Germline V CDR1 and CDR2: SGHTA, FQGNSA. The CDR3 spans 14 residues. V was clipped by 5 bases and J by 0 bases, with 11 bases between them. CDR3 coding DNA: TGTGCCAGCAGCGCGGGACTTAGCTCCTACGAGCAGTACTTC. Residues: CASSAGLSSYEQYF.

This clonotype was seen many times. The chain joins TRBV4-1 to TRBJ2-3; D may match TRBD1 or TRBD2 (5 bases each). CDR1 and CDR2 (germline): MGHRA, YSYEKL. V was pared by 0 bases and J by 2 bases, with 12 bases between. The CDR3 length is 16 residues. CDR3 in amino acids: CASSQELGPSTDTQYF. The DNA of the CDR3 is TGCGCCAGCAGCCAAGAGTTGGGACCTTCCACAGATACGCAGTATTTT.

This clonotype appeared a few times. The V call is TRBV5-6, the J call TRBJ2-7, with D unresolved. Trimming took 0 bases from V and 5 from J, leaving 15 bases between them. The length of the CDR3 is 15 residues. Germline assignment: CDR1 SGHDT and CDR2 YYEEEE. CDR3 region: CASSLVRVVPDEQYF. The DNA of the CDR3 is TGTGCCAGCAGCTTGGTAAGGGTGGTTCCCGACGAGCAGTACTTC. The whole variable domain, remainder taken from reference TRBV5-6 and TRBJ2-7, is DAGVTQSPTHLIKTRGQQVTLRCSPKSGHDTVSWYQQALGQGPQFIFQYYEEEERQRGNFPDRFSGHQFPNYSSELNVNALLLGDSALYLCASSLVRVVPDEQYFGPGTRLTVT.

This clonotype was found many times. The V call is TRBV20-1, the J call TRBJ2-1, with TRBD2 matching 8 bases. Trimming took 0 bases from V and 0 from J; bases not matched to a gene: 4. CDR3 size: 16 residues. Germline V gene sequence: CDR1 DFQATT, CDR2 SNEGSKA (reference sequence). The CDR3 nucleotides read TGCAGTGCTAGAGATATCAGCGGGAGCTCCTACAATGAGCAGTTCTTC. Its translation: CSARDISGSSYNEQFF.

The chain is built from TRBV30 and TRBJ2-1; TRBD1 or TRBD2 may be the D gene (5 bases each). Germline values: CDR1 GTSNPN, CDR2 SVGIG (reference sequence). The length of the CDR3 is 16 residues. V dropped 3 bases and J dropped 5 bases, with 20 bases sitting between them. The CDR3 region is CAWSPYQGTTHNEQFF. CDR3 DNA: TGTGCCTGGAGCCCATACCAAGGGACCACCCACAATGAGCAGTTCTTC.

This clonotype was seen repeatedly, ten times or more. The chain combines TRBV18 with TRBJ2-7, with 12 bases that match TRBD2. Germline CDR1 is KGHSH and CDR2 is LQKENI. With V trimmed by 2 bases and J by 2 bases, 4 bases remained unmatched. The CDR3 is 16 residues long. The CDR3 region is CASSPIRTSGTYEQYF. The DNA for the CDR3 is TGTGCCAGCTCACCAATCCGGACTAGCGGGACCTACGAGCAGTACTTC.

Many counts were recorded for this clonotype. The chain combines TRBV6-2 or TRBV6-3 with TRBJ2-1; perhaps TRBD2 as D (6 bases). The length of the CDR3 is 18 residues. Germline V CDR1 and CDR2: MNHEY, SVGEGT. The V and J ends lost 0 bases and 1 base respectively, with 16 bases between them. CDR3 protein: CASSYSTRTDLSYNEQFF. CDR3 in DNA: TGTGCCAGCAGTTACTCGACTAGGACGGACCTTTCCTACAATGAGCAGTTCTTC.

This clonotype was counted at least ten times. V is TRBV12-3 or TRBV12-4 and J is TRBJ1-1, with D uncertain. This CDR3 spans 12 amino acids. V was cut by 4 bases and J by 6 bases, with 9 bases left in between. The CDR3 spells CASSSLRAEAFF. CDR3 bases: TGTGCCAGCAGTTCGTTGAGGGCTGAAGCTTTCTTT.

This clonotype was recorded at least ten times. This sequence joins TRBV7-9 and TRBJ1-5; D ambiguous. V lost 3 bases, J lost 0 bases, and 6 bases lay in between. The CDR3 extends over 14 amino acids. CDR1 SEHNR and CDR2 FQNEAQ come from the germline V gene (reference sequence). The CDR3 reads CASSFGDSNQPQHF. The CDR3 coding sequence is TGTGCCAGCAGCTTTGGCGATAGCAATCAGCCCCAGCATTTT.

This clonotype showed up many times. The chain has TRBV27 and TRBJ2-1, with 13 bases identical to TRBD2. Trimming took 11 bases from V and 4 from J; bases not matched to a gene: 5. The CDR3 contains 14 residues. CDR1 and CDR2 (germline): MNHEY, SMNVEV (reference sequence). CDR3 residues: CAAGTSGIYNEQFF. Here the CDR3 DNA reads TGTGCCGCAGGGACTAGCGGGATATACAATGAGCAGTTCTTC.

V usage is TRBV7-9 and J usage is TRBJ2-5, with a weak D call TRBD1 (5 bases). This CDR3 is built from 13 residues. V shed 1 base and J shed 5 bases, with 8 bases lying between them. Per germline, CDR1 SEHNR and CDR2 FQNEAQ (reference sequence). CDR3 region: CASSLEGFETQYF. The CDR3 DNA follows: TGTGCCAGCAGCTTAGAGGGGTTTGAGACCCAGTACTTC.

This clonotype has ten or more counts. J is TRBJ1-2 and V is TRBV12-3 or TRBV12-4; D not certain. V was clipped by 5 bases and J by 8 bases, with 15 bases between them. The CDR3 contains 13 residues. CDR3 in DNA: TGTGCCAGCAGTCGCGGAGGGAGTTCCGGCTACACCTTC. Protein: CASSRGGSSGYTF.

This clonotype came up a few times. The chain employs TRBV6-2 or TRBV6-3 and TRBJ2-1; D is possibly TRBD2 (6 bases). Germline V gene data show CDR1 as MNHEY and CDR2 as SVGEGT. V lost 9 bases, J lost 8 bases, and 17 bases lay in between. There are 13 residues in the CDR3. The CDR3 here is CASPEGGNDEQFF. CDR3 in DNA: TGTGCCAGTCCGGAAGGCGGGAACGATGAGCAGTTCTTC.

This clonotype was seen ten or more times. The chain carries TRBV6-5 and TRBJ2-1, with D perhaps given as TRBD1 or TRBD2 (5 bases each). The CDR3 covers 14 residues. The V end lost 0 bases, the J end lost 5 bases, and 8 bases lay between the germline ends. The germline CDR1 and CDR2 sequences are MNHEY and SVGAGI. In DNA, the CDR3 is TGTGCCAGCAGTTACTCGAGGGGTGACAATGAGCAGTTCTTC. Its protein product is CASSYSRGDNEQFF.

This clonotype was seen repeatedly, ten times or more. The CDR3 DNA follows: TGTGCCAGCAGCGCGGTGGTTGGGCAAGAGACCCAGTACTTC. Translating it yields CASSAVVGQETQYF. The V gene is TRBV7-9, the J gene TRBJ2-5; the D is unclear. Trimming stripped 5 bases from V and 2 bases from J, with 12 bases between. CDR3 length: 14 amino acids. Germline V gene sequence: CDR1 SEHNR, CDR2 FQNEAQ (reference sequence).

This clonotype was counted at least ten times. The V and J genes are TRBV4-1 and TRBJ2-3, with TRBD1 matching 7 bases. Germline V CDR1 and CDR2: MGHRA, YSYEKL. The CDR3 is made up of 15 amino acids. The trim removed 0 bases at V and 2 bases at J, leaving 2 bases unmatched. In DNA, the CDR3 is TGCGCCAGCAGCCAAGAGGGACAGTTCACAGATACGCAGTATTTT. Translated, it gives CASSQEGQFTDTQYF.

This chain connects TRBV2 to TRBJ1-2; D uncertain. The CDR3 has 14 residues. From germline, CDR1 is SNHLY and CDR2 FYNNEI. Trimming shortened V by 6 bases and J by 0 bases, and 11 bases separated the two germline ends. The CDR3 DNA reads TGTGCCAGCAGGTGGACGGGTGCTAACTATGGCTACACCTTC. It yields the protein CASRWTGANYGYTF.

This clonotype was picked up many times. J is TRBJ2-7 and V is TRBV4-2, with TRBD1 matching over 10 bases. The CDR3 totals 16 residues. Germline CDR1 reads LGHNA; CDR2 reads YNFKEQ. Germline trimming cut 1 base from V and 0 bases from J; bases unmatched to any gene: 3. The CDR3 DNA follows: TGTGCCAGCAGCCAAGCCGGGACAGGGGCCTCCTACGAGCAGTACTTC. As protein: CASSQAGTGASYEQYF.

In this sample, this clonotype turned up many times. This rearrangement joins TRBV6-2 or TRBV6-3 to TRBJ1-4; no clear D gene. Trimming removed 4 bases from V and 8 bases from J, with 8 bases in between. The germline CDR1 and CDR2 sequences are MNHEY and SVGEGT. CDR3 length: 12 amino acids. This CDR3 reads CASSWAGEKLFF. The DNA of the CDR3 is TGTGCCAGCAGTTGGGCGGGAGAAAAACTGTTTTTT.

This chain joins TRBV10-2 and TRBJ2-7, with D tentatively TRBD1 or TRBD2 (5 bases each). Trimming removed 2 bases at V and 0 bases at J, with 14 bases between. Looked up from germline, CDR1 is WSHSY and CDR2 is SAAADI. There are 16 residues in the CDR3. The CDR3 spells CASSEPRDPSSYEQYF. The CDR3 region has the DNA TGCGCCAGCAGTGAGCCCAGGGACCCCAGCTCCTACGAGCAGTACTTC.

The table lists this clonotype with a few counts. The chain is built from TRBV30 and TRBJ1-2; weak D call: TRBD1 (6 bases). Between the trimmed V and J ends, which lost 2 bases and 8 bases, there was a span of 9 bases. The CDR3 spans 11 residues. Germline assignment: CDR1 GTSNPN and CDR2 SVGIG (reference sequence). The CDR3 DNA sequence: TGTGCCTGGAGTCAGGACAGAGGCTACACCTTC. As protein: CAWSQDRGYTF.

This clonotype appeared many times. The chain uses TRBV12-3 or TRBV12-4 and TRBJ2-3; perhaps TRBD1 as D (6 bases). Trimming pared 7 bases from V and 0 bases from J, leaving 14 bases between. The length of the CDR3 is 15 residues. CDR3 sequence (DNA): TGTGCCAGCACCATCCGACAGGCTAGCACAGATACGCAGTATTTT. Residues: CASTIRQASTDTQYF.